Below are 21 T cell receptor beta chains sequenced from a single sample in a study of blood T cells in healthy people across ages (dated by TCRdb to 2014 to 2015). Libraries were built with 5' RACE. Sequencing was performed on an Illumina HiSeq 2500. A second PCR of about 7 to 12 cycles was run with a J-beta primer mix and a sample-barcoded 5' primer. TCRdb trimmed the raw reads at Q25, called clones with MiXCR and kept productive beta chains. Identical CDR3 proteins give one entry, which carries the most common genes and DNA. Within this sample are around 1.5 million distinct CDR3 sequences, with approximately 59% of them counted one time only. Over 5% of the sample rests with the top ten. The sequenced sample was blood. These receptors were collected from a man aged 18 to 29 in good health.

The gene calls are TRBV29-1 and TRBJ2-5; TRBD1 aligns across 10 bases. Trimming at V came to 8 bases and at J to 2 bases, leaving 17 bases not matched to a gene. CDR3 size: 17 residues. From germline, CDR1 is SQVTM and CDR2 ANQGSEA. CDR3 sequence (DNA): TGCAGCAACCCCTCAGGGGACAGGGGTCCCCCTCAAGAGACCCAGTACTTC. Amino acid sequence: CSNPSGDRGPPQETQYF. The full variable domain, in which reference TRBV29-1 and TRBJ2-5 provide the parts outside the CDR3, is SAVISQKPSRDICQRGTSLTIQCQVDSQVTMMFWYRQQPGQSLTLIATANQGSEATYESGFVIDKFPISRPNLTFSTLTVSNMSPEDSSIYLCSNPSGDRGPPQETQYFGPGTRLLVL.

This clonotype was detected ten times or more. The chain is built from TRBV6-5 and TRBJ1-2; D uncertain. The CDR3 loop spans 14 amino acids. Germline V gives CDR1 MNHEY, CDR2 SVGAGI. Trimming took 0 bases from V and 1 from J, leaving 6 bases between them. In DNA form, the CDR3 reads TGTGCCAGCAGTTACTCCCCCAGTAACTATGGCTACACCTTC. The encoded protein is CASSYSPSNYGYTF.

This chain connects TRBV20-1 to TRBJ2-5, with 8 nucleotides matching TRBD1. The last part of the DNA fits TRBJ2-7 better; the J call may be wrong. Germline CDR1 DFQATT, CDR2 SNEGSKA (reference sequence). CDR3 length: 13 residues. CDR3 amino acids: CSARILTGDEQYF. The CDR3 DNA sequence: TGCAGTGCTAGGATACTGACAGGGGACGAGCAGTACTTC.

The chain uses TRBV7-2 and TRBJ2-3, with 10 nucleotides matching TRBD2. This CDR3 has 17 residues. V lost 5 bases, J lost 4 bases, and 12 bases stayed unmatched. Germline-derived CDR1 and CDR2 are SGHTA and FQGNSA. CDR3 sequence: CASSVRPGLASPDTQYF. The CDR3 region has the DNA TGTGCCAGCAGCGTAAGACCGGGACTAGCGTCACCAGATACGCAGTATTTT.

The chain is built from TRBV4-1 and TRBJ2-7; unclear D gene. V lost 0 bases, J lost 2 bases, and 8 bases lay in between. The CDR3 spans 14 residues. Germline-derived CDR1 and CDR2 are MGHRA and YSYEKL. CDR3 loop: CASSQDRSTYEQYF. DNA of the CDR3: TGCGCCAGCAGCCAAGACAGAAGTACCTACGAGCAGTACTTC.

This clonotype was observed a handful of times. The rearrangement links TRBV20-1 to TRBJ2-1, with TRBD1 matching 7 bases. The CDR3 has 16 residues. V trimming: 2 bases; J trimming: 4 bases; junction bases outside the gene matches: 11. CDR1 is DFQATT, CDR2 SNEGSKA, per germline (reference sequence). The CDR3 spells CSARPPGQRVYNEQFF. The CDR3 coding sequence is TGCAGTGCTAGACCCCCGGGACAGCGAGTTTACAATGAGCAGTTCTTC.

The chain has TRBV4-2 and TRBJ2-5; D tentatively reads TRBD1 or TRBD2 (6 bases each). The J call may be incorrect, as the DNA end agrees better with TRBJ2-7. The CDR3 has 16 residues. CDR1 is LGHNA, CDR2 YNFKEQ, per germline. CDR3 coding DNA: TGTGCCAGCAGCCAAGATCTGGGGGGCTTGTACTACGAGCAGTACTTC. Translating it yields CASSQDLGGLYYEQYF.

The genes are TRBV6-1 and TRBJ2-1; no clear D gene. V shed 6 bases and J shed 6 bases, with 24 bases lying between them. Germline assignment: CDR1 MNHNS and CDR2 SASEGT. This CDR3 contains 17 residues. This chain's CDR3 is CASRDDGLSSSLNEQFF. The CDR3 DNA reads TGTGCCAGCAGGGACGACGGGCTGTCATCATCCCTCAATGAGCAGTTCTTC.

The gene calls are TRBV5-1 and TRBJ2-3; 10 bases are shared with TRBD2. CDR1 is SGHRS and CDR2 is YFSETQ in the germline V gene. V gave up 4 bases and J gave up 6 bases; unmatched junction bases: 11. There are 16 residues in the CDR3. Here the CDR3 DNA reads TGCGCCAGCAGCCGACAGACTAGCGGGCACGCCGATACGCAGTATTTT. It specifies CASSRQTSGHADTQYF.

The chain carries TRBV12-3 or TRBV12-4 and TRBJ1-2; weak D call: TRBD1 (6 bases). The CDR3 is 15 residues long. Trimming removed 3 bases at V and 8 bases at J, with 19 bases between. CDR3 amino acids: CASSLVGGGWRGYTF. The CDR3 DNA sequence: TGTGCCAGCAGTTTGGTTGGGGGCGGCTGGCGGGGCTACACCTTC.

CDR3 nucleotide sequence: TGTGCCAGCAGTTACGATGGAGGTTCAGATACGCAGTATTTT. It translates to CASSYDGGSDTQYF. The rearrangement links TRBV6-2 or TRBV6-3 to TRBJ2-3; possibly TRBD2 for D (5 bases). The CDR3 has 14 residues. Trimming cost V 2 bases and J 4 bases, with 10 bases left between them. Germline values: CDR1 MNHEY, CDR2 SVGEGT.

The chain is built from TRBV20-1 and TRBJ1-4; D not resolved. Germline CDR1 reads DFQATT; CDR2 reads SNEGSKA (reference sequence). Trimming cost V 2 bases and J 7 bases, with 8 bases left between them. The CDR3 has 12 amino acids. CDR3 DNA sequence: TGCAGTGCTAGAAGGCAACTTGAAAAACTGTTTTTT. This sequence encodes CSARRQLEKLFF.

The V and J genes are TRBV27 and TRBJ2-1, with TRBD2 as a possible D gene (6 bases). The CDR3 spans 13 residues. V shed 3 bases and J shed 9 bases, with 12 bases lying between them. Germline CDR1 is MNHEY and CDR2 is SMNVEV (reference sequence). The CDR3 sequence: CASSFYRGGEQFF. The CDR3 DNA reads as TGTGCCAGCAGTTTTTACCGGGGAGGTGAGCAGTTCTTC.

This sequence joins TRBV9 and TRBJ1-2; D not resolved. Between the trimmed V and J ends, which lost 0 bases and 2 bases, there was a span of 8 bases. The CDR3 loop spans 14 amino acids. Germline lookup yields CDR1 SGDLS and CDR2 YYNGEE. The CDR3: CASSVGSENYGYTF. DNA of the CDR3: TGTGCCAGCAGCGTAGGGTCCGAGAACTATGGCTACACCTTC.

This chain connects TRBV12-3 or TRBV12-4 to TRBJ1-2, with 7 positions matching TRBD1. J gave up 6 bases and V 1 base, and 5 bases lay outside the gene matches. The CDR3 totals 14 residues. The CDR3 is CASSLGGTANGYTF. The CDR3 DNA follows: TGTGCCAGCAGTTTAGGGGGGACAGCTAATGGCTACACCTTC.

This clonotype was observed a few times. The CDR3 loop is CASNLGQRNQNSPLHF. The CDR3 DNA reads as TGTGCCAGCAACCTGGGACAGAGGAACCAGAATTCACCCCTCCACTTT. The chain recombines TRBV7-2 with TRBJ1-6; 7 nucleotides match TRBD1. V was clipped by 7 bases and J by 7 bases; unmatched bases: 13. The CDR3 is 16 residues long. Germline lookup yields CDR1 SGHTA and CDR2 FQGNSA.

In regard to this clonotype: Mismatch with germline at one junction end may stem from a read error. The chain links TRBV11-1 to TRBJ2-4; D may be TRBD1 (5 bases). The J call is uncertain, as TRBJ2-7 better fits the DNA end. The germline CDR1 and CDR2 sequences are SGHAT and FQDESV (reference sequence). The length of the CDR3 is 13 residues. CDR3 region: CVSSLEDTFEQYF. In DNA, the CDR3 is TGTGTCAGCAGCTTAGAGGACACCTTCGAGCAGTACTTC.

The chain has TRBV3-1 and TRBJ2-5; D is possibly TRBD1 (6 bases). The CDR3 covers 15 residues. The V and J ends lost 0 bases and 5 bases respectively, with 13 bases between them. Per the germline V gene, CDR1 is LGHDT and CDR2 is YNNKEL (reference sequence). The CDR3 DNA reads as TGTGCCAGCAGCCAAGATACGACAGGTCCCGAGACCCAGTACTTC. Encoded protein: CASSQDTTGPETQYF.

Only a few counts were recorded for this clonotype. CDR3 protein: CASSPRGDLYGYTF. The CDR3 DNA reads TGTGCCAGCAGCCCCCGAGGGGACCTCTATGGCTACACCTTC. The rearrangement uses TRBV13 and TRBJ1-2; tentative D call: TRBD1 (5 bases). This CDR3 has 14 residues. Germline V gene sequence: CDR1 PRHDT, CDR2 FYEKMQ (reference sequence). Trimming stripped 5 bases from V and 4 bases from J, with 14 bases between. Complete variable domain (other parts from reference TRBV13 and TRBJ1-2): AAGVIQSPRHLIKEKRETATLKCYPIPRHDTVYWYQQGPGQDPQFLISFYEKMQSDKGSIPDRFSAQQFSDYHSELNMSSLELGDSALYFCASSPRGDLYGYTFGSGTRLTVV.

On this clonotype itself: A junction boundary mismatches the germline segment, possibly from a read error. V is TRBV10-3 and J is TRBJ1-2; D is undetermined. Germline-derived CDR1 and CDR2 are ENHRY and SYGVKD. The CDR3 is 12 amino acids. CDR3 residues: CAISDRHPGCTF. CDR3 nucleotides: TGTGCCATCAGTGACCGACATCCGGGCTGCACCTTC.

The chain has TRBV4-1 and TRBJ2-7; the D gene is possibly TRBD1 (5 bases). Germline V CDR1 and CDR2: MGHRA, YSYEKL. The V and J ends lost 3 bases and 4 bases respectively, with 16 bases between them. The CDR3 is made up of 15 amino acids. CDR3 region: CASSQSTGDSYEQYF. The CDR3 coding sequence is TGCGCCAGCAGCCAGTCTACAGGAGATTCTTACGAGCAGTACTTC.